Listed here are 19 T cell receptor beta chains from one sample, sequenced in a study of CD8 T cells in ankylosing spondylitis. In TCRdb, the 5' RACE reads were re-called with MiXCR into one record per CDR3 protein. The data contain some 240,000 distinct CDR3 sequences, about 9.1% of them seen just once; the ten biggest clones take up about 6.8%. The sequenced sample consisted of blood, either unsorted or a sorted T cell fraction (not recorded which). These receptors all stem from a male donor with ankylosing spondylitis or in good health (not recorded which).

This clonotype was recorded many times. The CDR3 region is CASSLVSDFSPLHF. CDR3 nucleotides: TGTGCCAGCAGCTTAGTTTCAGATTTTTCACCCCTCCACTTT. This rearrangement joins TRBV7-2 to TRBJ1-6; no definite D call. Trimming shortened V by 1 base and J by 9 bases, and 10 bases separated the two germline ends. Germline loops: CDR1 SGHTA, CDR2 FQGNSA. The CDR3 totals 14 residues.

This clonotype was counted ten times or more. The DNA for the CDR3 is TGCGCCAGCAGCTTACAGGCCAATCAGCCCCAGCATTTT. Its protein is CASSLQANQPQHF. V is TRBV5-1 and J is TRBJ1-5, with TRBD1 as a possible D gene (5 bases). The CDR3 has 13 amino acids. Germline CDR1 SGHRS, CDR2 YFSETQ. The germline V and J ends were trimmed by 2 bases and 3 bases, with 6 bases remaining between them. Full variable domain (remainder filled in from reference TRBV5-1 and TRBJ1-5): KAGVTQTPRYLIKTRGQQVTLSCSPISGHRSVSWYQQTPGQGLQFLFEYFSETQRNKGNFPGRFSGRQFSNSRSEMNVSTLELGDSALYLCASSLQANQPQHFGDGTRLSIL.

Only a few counts were recorded for this clonotype. V gene TRBV7-8 combines with J gene TRBJ1-6; D may be TRBD1 (5 bases). In germline, CDR1 is SGHVS, CDR2 FQNEAQ. Trimming removed 5 bases at V and 3 bases at J, with 11 bases between. The length of the CDR3 is 15 residues. The CDR3 region is CASSLRDVYNSPLHF. CDR3 in DNA: TGTGCCAGCAGCCTCCGGGACGTCTATAATTCACCCCTCCACTTT.

This clonotype was seen many times. The chain has TRBV5-1 and TRBJ2-2; 8 bases match TRBD1. The germline gives CDR1 SGHRS, CDR2 YFSETQ. The trim removed 4 bases at V and 3 bases at J, leaving 2 bases unmatched. CDR3 length: 14 residues. The CDR3 sequence: CASSRGQDTGELFF. CDR3 DNA: TGCGCCAGCAGCCGGGGACAGGACACCGGGGAGCTGTTTTTT.

This clonotype has a count of ten or more. The CDR3 coding sequence is TGCAGTGCTGACCGGACTCTTGAAGCTTTCTTT. Translation gives CSADRTLEAFF. The chain has TRBV20-1 and TRBJ1-1; D unresolved. Trimming pared 5 bases from V and 7 bases from J, leaving 11 bases between. Germline values: CDR1 DFQATT, CDR2 SNEGSKA (reference sequence). The CDR3 totals 11 residues.

This clonotype appeared many times. The rearrangement links TRBV25-1 to TRBJ2-6; the D gene is possibly TRBD1 (6 bases). Germline values: CDR1 MGHDK, CDR2 SYGVNS. This CDR3 is 16 amino acids long. V lost 5 bases to trimming and J lost 0 bases, with 11 bases between them. Here the CDR3 reads CASSSRQVSGANVLTF. The CDR3 bases are TGTGCCAGCAGTAGCAGACAGGTCTCTGGGGCCAACGTCCTGACTTTC.

This clonotype was observed many times. The chain joins TRBV13 to TRBJ2-3, with 9 bases fitting TRBD1. The germline CDR1 and CDR2 sequences are PRHDT and FYEKMQ (reference sequence). The CDR3 contains 17 residues. The junction had 10 bases not matched to a gene; V was cut back by 4 bases and J by 2 bases. Here the CDR3 reads CASSSSRDRVYTDTQYF. CDR3 coding DNA: TGTGCCAGCAGCTCCTCCCGGGACAGGGTATACACAGATACGCAGTATTTT. Supplemented by reference TRBV13 and TRBJ2-3, the full variable domain reads AAGVIQSPRHLIKEKRETATLKCYPIPRHDTVYWYQQGPGQDPQFLISFYEKMQSDKGSIPDRFSAQQFSDYHSELNMSSLELGDSALYFCASSSSRDRVYTDTQYFGPGTRLTVL.

This clonotype was counted many times. The chain joins TRBV30 to TRBJ2-1; D is ambiguous. Trimming stripped 0 bases from V and 12 bases from J, with 9 bases between. CDR1 is GTSNPN, CDR2 SVGIG, per germline (reference sequence). The CDR3 runs to 11 residues. This CDR3 reads CAWSVGVWQFF. In DNA, the CDR3 is TGTGCCTGGAGTGTTGGTGTCTGGCAGTTCTTC.

There are many counts of this clonotype. J is TRBJ2-5 and V is TRBV20-1; perhaps TRBD1 as D (5 bases). V lost 7 bases and J lost 4, with 10 bases in between. The V gene's germline CDR1 is DFQATT and CDR2 SNEGSKA (reference sequence). The length of the CDR3 is 11 residues. The CDR3 DNA is TGCAGTGGGAAGGGGCCAGAGACCCAGTACTTC. Protein product: CSGKGPETQYF.

The table lists this clonotype with many counts. The rearrangement joins TRBV10-3 to TRBJ1-3, with D hard to call. The CDR3 is made up of 13 amino acids. Germline values: CDR1 ENHRY, CDR2 SYGVKD. Trimming pared 3 bases from V and 0 bases from J, leaving 3 bases between. The CDR3 here is CAISDSSGNTIYF. The CDR3 nucleotides read TGTGCCATCAGTGACAGCTCTGGAAACACCATATATTTT.

There are many counts of this clonotype. The chain joins TRBV20-1 to TRBJ1-4; D remains unclear. This CDR3 spans 15 amino acids. Germline assignment: CDR1 DFQATT and CDR2 SNEGSKA (reference sequence). The ends were cut back, 0 bases at V and 5 bases at J, with 13 bases in the middle. The CDR3: CSARDIRLMNEKLFF. The CDR3 nucleotides read TGCAGTGCTAGAGATATCAGGCTGATGAATGAAAAACTGTTTTTT.

This clonotype came up many times. The V call is TRBV20-1, the J call TRBJ1-6; 7 bases map to TRBD1. Germline lookup yields CDR1 DFQATT and CDR2 SNEGSKA (reference sequence). CDR3 length: 14 amino acids. Germline trimming cut 6 bases from V and 7 bases from J; bases unmatched to any gene: 9. CDR3 sequence reads: CSAIDRARNSPLHF. CDR3 sequence (DNA): TGCAGTGCCATCGACAGGGCACGGAATTCACCCCTCCACTTT.

This clonotype was recorded many times. The genes are TRBV20-1 and TRBJ1-4; no clear D. V lost 1 base, J lost 4 bases, and 4 bases lay in between. Germline V gene sequence: CDR1 DFQATT, CDR2 SNEGSKA (reference sequence). The CDR3 loop spans 12 amino acids. CDR3 protein: CSARGINEKLFF. Here the CDR3 DNA reads TGCAGTGCTAGAGGGATTAATGAAAAACTGTTTTTT.

Here the CDR3 reads CASSKQSGSSYEQYF. As DNA, the CDR3 is TGTGCCAGCAGCAAACAGAGCGGGAGCTCCTACGAGCAGTACTTC. V gene TRBV21-1 combines with J gene TRBJ2-7. TRBV21-1 is designated a pseudogene. The length of the CDR3 is 15 residues.

This clonotype came up many times. The V gene is TRBV7-2, the J gene TRBJ2-2; no clear D. Germline assignment: CDR1 SGHTA and CDR2 FQGNSA. This CDR3 has 14 amino acids. The V and J ends lost 0 bases and 4 bases respectively, with 6 bases between them. This CDR3 is CASSLAGPTGELFF. CDR3 nucleotide sequence: TGTGCCAGCAGCTTAGCAGGGCCCACCGGGGAGCTGTTTTTT.

This clonotype was seen at least ten times. The chain joins TRBV3-1 to TRBJ2-1; TRBD2 matches at 10 bases. CDR1 is LGHDT and CDR2 is YNNKEL in the germline V gene (reference sequence). The CDR3 contains 15 residues. Trimming took 7 bases from V and 9 from J; bases not matched to a gene: 12. CDR3 nucleotide sequence: TGTGCCAGCAACAAGGCCAGCGGGGGGGCGAGTGAGCAGTTCTTC. Protein: CASNKASGGASEQFF.

The sample holds many counts of this clonotype. The CDR3 loop is CASSPTLAGTYEQYF. The CDR3 DNA reads as TGCGCCAGCAGCCCGACGTTAGCGGGGACCTACGAGCAGTACTTC. The chain employs TRBV4-1 and TRBJ2-7, with 8 positions matching TRBD2. The trim removed 4 bases at V and 2 bases at J, leaving 7 bases unmatched. From germline, CDR1 is MGHRA and CDR2 YSYEKL. The CDR3 is made up of 15 amino acids.

This clonotype was seen only a few times. The V gene is TRBV4-3, the J gene TRBJ1-2, with 7 bases matching TRBD1. Germline loops: CDR1 LGHNA, CDR2 YSLEER. This CDR3 spans 19 amino acids. Unmatched junction bases numbered 20, after V lost 4 bases and J lost 3 bases. The CDR3 nucleotides read TGCGCCAGCAGCCCAATCGAGGGGAAAAACAGGGGCCAACACTATGGCTACACCTTC. It specifies CASSPIEGKNRGQHYGYTF.

This clonotype was found many times. The rearrangement joins TRBV7-9 to TRBJ2-3; 9 nucleotides align to TRBD1. Germline V gives CDR1 SEHNR, CDR2 FQNEAQ (reference sequence). V shed 4 bases and J 1 base; nucleotides not matched to a gene: 3. The CDR3 length is 15 residues. CDR3 DNA sequence: TGTGCCAGCAGCTCTTGGACAGGGGGCACAGATACGCAGTATTTT. This gives the protein CASSSWTGGTDTQYF.